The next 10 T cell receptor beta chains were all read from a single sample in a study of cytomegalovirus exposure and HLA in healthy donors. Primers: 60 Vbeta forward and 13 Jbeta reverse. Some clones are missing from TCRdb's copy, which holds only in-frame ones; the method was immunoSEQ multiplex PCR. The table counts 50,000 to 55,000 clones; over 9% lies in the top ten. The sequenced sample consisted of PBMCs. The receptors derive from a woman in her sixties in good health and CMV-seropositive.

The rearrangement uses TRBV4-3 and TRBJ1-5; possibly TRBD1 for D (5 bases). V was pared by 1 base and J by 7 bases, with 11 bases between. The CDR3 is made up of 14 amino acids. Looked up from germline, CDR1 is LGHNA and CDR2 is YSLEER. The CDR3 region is CASSQGAGGQPQHF. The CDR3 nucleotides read TGCGCCAGCAGCCAAGGGGCGGGGGGGCAGCCCCAGCATTTT.

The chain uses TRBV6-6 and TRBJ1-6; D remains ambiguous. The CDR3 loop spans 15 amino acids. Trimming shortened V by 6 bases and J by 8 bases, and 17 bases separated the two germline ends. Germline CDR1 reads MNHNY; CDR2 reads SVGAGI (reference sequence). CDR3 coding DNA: TGTGCCAGCAGCTTGCTTGGAGCTCCTGATTCACCCCTCCACTTT. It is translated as CASSLLGAPDSPLHF.

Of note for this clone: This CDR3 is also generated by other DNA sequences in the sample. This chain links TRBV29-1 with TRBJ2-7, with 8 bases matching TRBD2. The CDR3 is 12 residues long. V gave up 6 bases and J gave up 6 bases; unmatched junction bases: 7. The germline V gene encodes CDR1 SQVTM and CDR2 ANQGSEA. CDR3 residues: CSVGGVEVEQYF. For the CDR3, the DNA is TGCAGCGTCGGGGGGGTGGAGGTCGAGCAGTACTTC.

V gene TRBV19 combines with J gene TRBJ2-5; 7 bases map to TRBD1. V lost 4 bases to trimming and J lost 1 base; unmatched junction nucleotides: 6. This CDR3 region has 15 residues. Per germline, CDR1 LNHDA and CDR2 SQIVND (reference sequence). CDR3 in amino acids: CASSTVTGRQETQYF. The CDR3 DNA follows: TGTGCCAGTAGTACGGTGACAGGGCGCCAAGAGACCCAGTACTTC.

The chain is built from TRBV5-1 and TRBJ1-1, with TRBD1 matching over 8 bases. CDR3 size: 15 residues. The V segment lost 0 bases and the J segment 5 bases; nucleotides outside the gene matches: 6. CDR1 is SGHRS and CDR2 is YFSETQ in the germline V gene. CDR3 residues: CASSLAPGGETEAFF. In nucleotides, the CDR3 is TGCGCCAGCAGCTTGGCCCCAGGGGGCGAAACTGAAGCTTTCTTT.

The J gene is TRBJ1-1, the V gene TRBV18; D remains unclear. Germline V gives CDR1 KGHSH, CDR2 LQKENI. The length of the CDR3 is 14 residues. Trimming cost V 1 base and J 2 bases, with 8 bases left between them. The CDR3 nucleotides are TGTGCCAGCTCACCACGGCAGGTCAACACTGAAGCTTTCTTT. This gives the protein CASSPRQVNTEAFF.

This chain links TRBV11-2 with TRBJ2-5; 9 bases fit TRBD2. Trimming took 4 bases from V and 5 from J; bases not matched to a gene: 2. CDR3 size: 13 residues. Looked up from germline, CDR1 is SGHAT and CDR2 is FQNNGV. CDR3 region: CASSSSGGETQYF. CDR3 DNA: TGTGCCAGCAGCTCGAGCGGGGGGGAGACCCAGTACTTC.

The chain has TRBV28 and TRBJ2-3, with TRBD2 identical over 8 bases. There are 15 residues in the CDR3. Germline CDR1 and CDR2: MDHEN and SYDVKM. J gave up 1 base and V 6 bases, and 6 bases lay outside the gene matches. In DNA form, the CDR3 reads TGTGCCAGCAGGGGAAGCGGGGGACGCACAGATACGCAGTATTTT. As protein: CASRGSGGRTDTQYF. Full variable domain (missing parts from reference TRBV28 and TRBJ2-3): DVKVTQSSRYLVKRTGEKVFLECVQDMDHENMFWYRQDPGLGLRLIYFSYDVKMKEKGDIPEGYSVSREKKERFSLILESASTNQTSMYLCASRGSGGRTDTQYFGPGTRLTVL.

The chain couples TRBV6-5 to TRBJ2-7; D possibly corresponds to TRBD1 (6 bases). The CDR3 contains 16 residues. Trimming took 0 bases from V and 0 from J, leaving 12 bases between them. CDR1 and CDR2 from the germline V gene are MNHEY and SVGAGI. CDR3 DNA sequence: TGTGCCAGCAGTTACTCCTCAGGGGAGTCCTCCTACGAGCAGTACTTC. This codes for CASSYSSGESSYEQYF.

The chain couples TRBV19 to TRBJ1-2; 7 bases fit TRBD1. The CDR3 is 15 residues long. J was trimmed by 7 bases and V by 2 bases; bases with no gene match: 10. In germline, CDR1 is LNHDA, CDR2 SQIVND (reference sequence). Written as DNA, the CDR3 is TGTGCCAGTAGTATACGGCAGGGGGACGTCGGTGGCTACACCTTC. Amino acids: CASSIRQGDVGGYTF.